The present T cell receptor beta chain was sequenced within a study of cytomegalovirus exposure and HLA in healthy donors (dated by TCRdb to the late 2010s). In terms of the full investigation: An earlier analysis of 587 of the donors reported over 250 Gb of sequence data and 95 million to 140 million unique TCR beta sequences obtained from some 200 million T cells. A later analysis re-examined previously published TCR beta repertoires from roughly 720 donors and added high-resolution HLA genotyping to investigate patterns of TCR occurrence. The T cell repertoires of roughly 660 subjects were profiled by immunosequencing and related to cytomegalovirus serostatus. An early release that covered several hundred HLA-typed donors contained approximately 290 gigabases of sequencing data and around 80 million unique TCR sequences. Of the approximately 400 genotyped donors, about 80% fell in the genetic ancestry cluster associated with self-reported Caucasian donors. High-throughput TCR immunosequencing, statistical association of individual TCRs with disease status, and machine learning were combined to predict cytomegalovirus infection status. HLA typing covered class I and class II loci at four-digit resolution. Donor age, sex, ethnicity and CMV serostatus were compiled together with the repertoire data. The study was designed to test whether signatures of past pathogen exposure could be identified by cataloging public T cell receptors. A later genetic analysis used genome-wide SNP genotypes for 398 of the 666 donors, treating that subset as a discovery cohort. Rather than drawing on any new phenotypic data, the later analysis identified candidate immune exposures from TCR beta sequences and the way those sequences occurred across donors. Roughly 5 DR-DQ haplotypes were handled as single units for association and clustering because linkage in the cohort was strong. A separate validation cohort of more than 100 different subjects was used in addition to the approximately 700-subject first cohort. Typing coverage varied by locus: 629-630 donors for A, B, C, DRB1 and DQB1; roughly 510 for DQA1; more than 600 for DPA1; 400 to 480 for DPB1. Among 300 to 500 genotyped donors of the cohort, an average of approximately 200,000 unique TCR beta nucleotide sequences was sequenced per donor, of which approximately 18% were non-productive. An earlier analysis of 500 to 650 of the donors applied high-throughput TCR beta sequencing to assess whether each TCR beta V gene segment acted as functional or pseudogenic. Every discovery cohort repertoire had been produced on one sequencing platform.

Based on its abundance in the sample, this clone is medium-sized (0.01 to 0.1%). The antigen this receptor binds is unknown. No much larger clone is present one base from it, and per-base qualities are unavailable. The junction shows trimming of 8 bases on V and 4 bases on J, plus 18 bases between the germline ends. Its CDR3 holds 16 amino acids, cysteine through phenylalanine. This entry keeps only the CDR3 DNA: 48 bases, framed from base 1. CDR1 is given as MRHNA and CDR2 as SNTAGT, both from the germline V gene. The paper as a whole reports these results and caveats: HLA typing was unavailable for some donors at each locus, so association tests used only the typed subset. For the cohort, immune exposure information was limited to CMV serostatus. At a false discovery rate of 0.05, a later analysis linked approximately 18,000 TCR beta sequences to specific HLA alleles. The authors suggested that the approach could potentially be generalized to other disease states and immunological phenotypes. A later analysis found that HLA-associated TCR beta chains were more clonally expanded and had lower generation probabilities than equally common non-associated chains. In an earlier analysis of some 640 of the donors, most TCR beta V segments were observed in productive rearrangements about 87% or about 30% of the time, broadly matching IMGT annotations. Roughly uniform sequencing depth across donors was assumed in presence/absence analyses, although this assumption may not hold. A later genetic analysis reported fewer N-insertions in productive TCRs among donors in an Asian-associated ancestry cluster than the roughly 700-donor mean. Some IMGT-functional V segments, including TRBV6-2 and TRBV6-3, could not be distinguished by the 87-base-pair reads and were therefore excluded. According to a later analysis, TCR association rates differed among HLA loci, with DRB1 alleles showing the most associated TCRs and HLA-C alleles showing the fewest. Most TCR sequences were seen in very few donors, while some public TCRs were found in many individuals. The cohort was sequenced for TCR beta chains only, and without alpha or paired-chain data the features that could be detected were limited. A later genetic analysis associated a missense DCLRE1C variant with V-gene and J-gene trimming of TCR beta chains, and an independent cohort replicated the association. Correlated functional status among segregating V segments might reflect linkage disequilibrium, but an unknown experimental factor could not be ruled out. A group of highly shared sequence variants was considered likely to be a technical artifact of the sequencing pipeline. A further reported finding was that TCR beta sequences accurately predicted the HLA-A and HLA-B alleles for most subjects in the first cohort. A later analysis reported that several top co-occurrence clusters appeared linked to parvovirus B19, influenza, CMV and Epstein-Barr virus. Three of the identified cytomegalovirus-associated TCR beta chains were confirmed in vitro to be specific for cytomegalovirus antigens. When HLA alleles, especially DR and DQ, strongly co-occurred, TCR associations were difficult to assign to individual alleles. The study gave a list of about 150 TCR beta chains associated with cytomegalovirus. In both the original and validation cohorts, the classifier was reported to diagnose cytomegalovirus status with high specificity and sensitivity. Most CMV-associated TCR beta chains appeared to be HLA-restricted in a later analysis, and the HLA associations seemed to be driven largely by CMV exposure. Because counts were too low, about 18 rarely observed V segments, including chromosome 9 orphons, were excluded from the earlier analysis of 587 of the donors.

The library was prepared using the immunoSEQ multiplex PCR assay. A mixture of 60 forward primers for TCR Vbeta segments and 13 reverse primers for TCR Jbeta segments was used in the multiplex PCR. Amplification of the CDR3 region of rearranged TCR beta genes was performed with a multiplex PCR assay on genomic DNA. The Illumina HiSeq System was used to sequence the amplified TCR beta libraries as 87-base-pair reads. The authors' pipeline ran thus. Across the roughly 670 repertoires, a later analysis counted around 80 million unique TCR beta chains, 8.5 million to 12 million of which were shared by at least two donors. A nearest-neighbor algorithm error-corrected the raw reads and collapsed the reads into unique sequences, merging closely related sequences to remove PCR and sequencing errors. V, D and J gene segments were assigned by aligning CDR3 sequences to IMGT reference sequences. For a sequence to be retained, a match of at least six nucleotides was required to both a V gene segment and a J gene segment. Rearrangements were called productive when the CDR3 lacked stop codons and stayed in frame with V and J; all others were non-productive. Following IMGT convention, CDR3 was defined as the stretch from the second conserved V-encoded cysteine to the conserved J-encoded phenylalanine. Sequences without an unambiguous match to a single V gene segment were excluded from the earlier analysis of several hundred of the donors. An earlier analysis of a few hundred of the donors classified V segments as functional when productive rearrangements were above 56.7% and as segregating when the standard deviation between donors was above 5%. A statistical classification framework was built for diagnosing cytomegalovirus status from the catalog of TCR beta chain sequences. A later analysis assigned V and J genes by comparing TCR nucleotide sequences with IMGT/GENE-DB human TR gene sequences. The TCRdist pipeline was used in a later analysis to assign CDR3 sequences and most-parsimonious VDJ recombination scenarios. In a later analysis, each TCR beta chain was defined by its CDR3 amino acid sequence together with its V-gene family, and reads without a unique V-gene family were excluded. To address suspected cross-contamination and a sequencing artifact, a later analysis removed around 590 highly shared, low-generation-probability nucleotide sequences. In a later analysis, a clonal expansion index for each public chain was calculated from normalized within-repertoire ranks of inferred template counts. In a later analysis, generation probabilities were computed using a VDJ recombination model fitted to out-of-frame rearrangements, and the results were checked against IGoR. Hypergeometric tests were used in a later analysis to score TCR-TCR, TCR-HLA and TCR-CMV co-occurrence, with a repertoire-size bias correction applied to the TCR pairs. False discovery rates were estimated in a later analysis by permuting HLA or CMV assignments 20 times. In a later analysis, co-occurring TCRs were grouped using DBSCAN, with TCRdist sequence similarity added in when clustering inside HLA-allele-positive subsets. Co-occurrence clustering excluded repertoires with fewer than 30,000 or more than 120,000 public chains, plus five with anomalous nucleotide sharing. TCRdb obtained this table from immuneACCESS and retained in-frame rearrangements with V and J assigned. These tables miss some clones; where compared with another copy, unresolved V genes account for less than half of the shortfall, and the remainder is unexplained. V, J and clone size were drawn from that table, and D and trimming were deduced from the DNA. In all, the sample holds around 50,000 clones, and less than 85% of those were seen once. The ten largest account for 7.5% to 8.5% of the sample.

In total, more than 500 healthy bone marrow donors made up the cohort. All cohort members were sampled while nominally healthy, although unrecorded immune exposures were likely present. The donor tested CMV seropositive and was one of the 289 seropositive cohort members. A peripheral blood sample was provided by each donor, and peripheral blood mononuclear cells were used for TCR beta sequencing. Genomic DNA was extracted from the blood cell samples with the Qiagen DNeasy Blood Extraction Kit. Material: PBMCs. The rearrangement combines TRBV6-4 with TRBJ2-6; TRBD2 is a possible D gene, resting on 6 matching bases. The sequence derives from a man aged 25-45 years in good health and CMV-seropositive. The CDR3 protein is CASSGLIDSGANVLTF. At the DNA level, the sequence is TGTGCCAGCTCGGGACTTATAGATTCGGGGGCCAACGTCCTGACTTTC.